The text below deals with one T cell receptor (beta chain). What it binds is unknown. It was with 60 Vbeta and 13 Jbeta primers that the PCR ran. Only in-frame clones appear in the TCRdb table, and some are missing; sequencing was by immunoSEQ multiplex PCR. This sample has under 200,000 clones, with approximately 85% found just once. Nominally healthy donors were sampled, though unrecorded immune exposures were likely. The data stem from a study of cytomegalovirus exposure and HLA in healthy donors. About the study: Sequencing of some 200 million T cells in an earlier analysis found about 120 million unique TCR beta sequences. Study-wide results and limits: Several of the most significant clusters appeared, in a later analysis, to be linked to common viral pathogens.

CDR3 length: 17 amino acids. With 4 bases removed from V and 1 base from J, the gap between germline ends came to 18 bases. Germline V gene sequence: CDR1 SGDLS, CDR2 YYNGEE. What was sequenced was PBMCs. The chain uses TRBV9 and TRBJ1-3, with a possible D match to TRBD1 (5 bases). The clonotype was recovered from a man aged 18 to 30 in good health and CMV-seropositive. The CDR3 sequence: CASSPRVGGGSGNTIYF. CDR3 sequence (DNA): TGTGCCAGCAGCCCCAGGGTTGGGGGAGGGTCTGGAAACACCATATATTTT.